Listed below are T cell receptor beta chains from one sample, sequenced in a study of OX40 agonist ivuxolimab in advanced cancers. Assay: immunoSEQ multiplex PCR; the TCRdb copy retains only in-frame clones and omits some. The sample shows roughly 69,000 clones, about 89% of them seen only once. Specimen: CD4+ or CD8+ T cells sorted from blood, collected in a trial of the OX40 agonist ivuxolimab. All receptors come from an adult with an advanced solid tumor such as melanoma, head and neck, liver or kidney cancer. CDR3s include the opening cysteine and the closing phenylalanine or tryptophan. Each record gives: J gene, clone size, V gene, D gene, CDR3 protein, CDR3 DNA. D genes are given only for firm matches. Only part of the rows carry a size: once, few, many, or a class if the clone is expanded.

TRBJ2-1 NA TRBV19 TRBD2 CASSLAGDPYNEQFF TGTGCCAGTAGTCTAGCGGGGGACCCCTACAATGAGCAGTTCTTC
TRBJ2-2 NA TRBV21-1 NA CASSRRTATNTGELFF TGTGCCAGCAGCAGACGGACAGCCACGAACACCGGGGAGCTGTTTTTT
TRBJ2-7 NA TRBV6-5 NA CASSYASTGSSTEQYF TGTGCCAGCAGTTACGCAAGTACGGGGTCTTCCACCGAGCAGTACTTC
TRBJ2-2 NA TRBV11-2 NA CASSGRTGELFF TGTGCCAGCAGCGGACGCACCGGGGAGCTGTTTTTT
TRBJ1-2 NA TRBV4-1 NA CASSQVAAGAGYGYTF TGCGCCAGCAGCCAAGTCGCGGCAGGGGCTGGCTATGGCTACACCTTC
TRBJ1-5 once TRBV5-6 NA CASSLSGPHQPQHF TGTGCCAGCAGCTTATCAGGCCCGCATCAGCCCCAGCATTTT
TRBJ2-7 NA TRBV4-2 NA CASSQDFQDYEQYF TGTGCCAGCAGCCAAGATTTCCAGGACTACGAGCAGTACTTC
TRBJ2-6 NA TRBV13 NA CASVRGSSGANVLTF TGTGCCAGCGTCAGGGGAAGCTCTGGGGCCAACGTCCTGACTTTC
TRBJ2-5 NA TRBV6-1 TRBD1 CASSEIGPDRAGETQYF TGTGCCAGCAGTGAAATCGGGCCGGACAGGGCAGGAGAGACCCAGTACTTC
TRBJ1-5 NA TRBV27 NA CASSFFGGQPQHF TGTGCCAGCAGTTTTTTTGGTGGGCAGCCCCAGCATTTT
TRBJ2-1 once TRBV10-3 NA CAISDSSYNEQFF TGTGCCATCAGTGACAGCTCCTACAATGAGCAGTTCTTC
TRBJ2-2 NA TRBV15 TRBD2 CATSGGGLLNTGELFF TGTGCCACCAGCGGCGGGGGACTCCTAAACACCGGGGAGCTGTTTTTT
TRBJ1-2 NA TRBV4-2 TRBD1 CASSQDPGQGAYGYTF TGTGCCAGCAGCCAAGATCCGGGACAGGGGGCCTATGGCTACACCTTC
TRBJ2-7 NA TRBV4-2 TRBD2 CASSQDLAGGTYEQYF TGTGCCAGCAGCCAAGATCTAGCGGGAGGGACCTACGAGCAGTACTTC
TRBJ1-3 once TRBV28 NA CASSAPGNTIYF TGTGCCAGCAGTGCTCCCGGAAACACCATATATTTT
TRBJ2-3 NA TRBV27 TRBD2 CASSTVAGVSGTDTQYF TGTGCCAGCAGTACAGTAGCGGGAGTCTCTGGCACAGATACGCAGTATTTT